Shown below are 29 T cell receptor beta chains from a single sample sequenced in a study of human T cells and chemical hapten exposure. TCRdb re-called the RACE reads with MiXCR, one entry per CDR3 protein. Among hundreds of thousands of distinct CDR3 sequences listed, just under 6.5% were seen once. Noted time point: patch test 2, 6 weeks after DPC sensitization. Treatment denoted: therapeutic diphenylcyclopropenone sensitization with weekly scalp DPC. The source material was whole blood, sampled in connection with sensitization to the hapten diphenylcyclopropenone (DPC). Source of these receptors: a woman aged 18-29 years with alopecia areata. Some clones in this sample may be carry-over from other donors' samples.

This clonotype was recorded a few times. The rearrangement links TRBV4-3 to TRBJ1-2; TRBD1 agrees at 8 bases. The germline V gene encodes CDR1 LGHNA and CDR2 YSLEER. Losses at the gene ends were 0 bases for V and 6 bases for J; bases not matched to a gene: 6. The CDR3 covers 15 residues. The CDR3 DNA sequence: TGCGCCAGCAGCCAAGATCCCCAGGGGGCGGATGGCTACACCTTC. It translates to CASSQDPQGADGYTF.

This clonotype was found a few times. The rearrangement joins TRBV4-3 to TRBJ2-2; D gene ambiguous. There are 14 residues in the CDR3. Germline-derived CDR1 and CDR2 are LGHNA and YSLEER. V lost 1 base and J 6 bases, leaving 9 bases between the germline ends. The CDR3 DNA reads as TGCGCCAGCAGCCAAGTGGCCGACCCCGGGGAGCTGTTTTTT. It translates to CASSQVADPGELFF.

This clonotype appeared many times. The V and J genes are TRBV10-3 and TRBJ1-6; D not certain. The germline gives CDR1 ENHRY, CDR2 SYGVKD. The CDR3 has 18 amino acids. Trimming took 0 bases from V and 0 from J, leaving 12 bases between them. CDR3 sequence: CAISESGRRSSYNSPLHF. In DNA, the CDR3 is TGTGCCATCAGTGAGTCCGGACGGCGGAGCTCCTATAATTCACCCCTCCACTTT.

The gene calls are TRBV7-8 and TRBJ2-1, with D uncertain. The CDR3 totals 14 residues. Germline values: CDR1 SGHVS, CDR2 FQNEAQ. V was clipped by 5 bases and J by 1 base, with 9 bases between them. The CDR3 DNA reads TGTGCCAGCAGCCGGGCGTCGTCCTACAATGAGCAGTTCTTC. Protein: CASSRASSYNEQFF.

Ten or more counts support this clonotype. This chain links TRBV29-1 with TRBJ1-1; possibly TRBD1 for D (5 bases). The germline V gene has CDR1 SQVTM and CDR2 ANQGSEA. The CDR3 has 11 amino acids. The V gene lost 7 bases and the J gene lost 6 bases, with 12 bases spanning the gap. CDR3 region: CSGLTGSEAFF. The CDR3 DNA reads TGCAGCGGTTTAACAGGATCTGAAGCTTTCTTT.

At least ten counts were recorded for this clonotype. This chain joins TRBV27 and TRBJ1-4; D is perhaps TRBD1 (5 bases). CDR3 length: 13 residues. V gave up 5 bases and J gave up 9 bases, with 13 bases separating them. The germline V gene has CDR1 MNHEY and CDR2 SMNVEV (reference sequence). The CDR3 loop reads CASSGSGSQKLFF. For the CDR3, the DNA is TGTGCCAGCAGTGGTTCAGGGAGTCAAAAACTGTTTTTT.

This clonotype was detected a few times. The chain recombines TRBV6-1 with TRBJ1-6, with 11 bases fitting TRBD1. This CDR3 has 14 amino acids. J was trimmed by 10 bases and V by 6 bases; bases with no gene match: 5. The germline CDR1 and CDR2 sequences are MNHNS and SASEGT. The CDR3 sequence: CASRGTGGGSPLHF. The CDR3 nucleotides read TGTGCCAGCAGAGGGACAGGGGGAGGATCACCCCTCCACTTT.

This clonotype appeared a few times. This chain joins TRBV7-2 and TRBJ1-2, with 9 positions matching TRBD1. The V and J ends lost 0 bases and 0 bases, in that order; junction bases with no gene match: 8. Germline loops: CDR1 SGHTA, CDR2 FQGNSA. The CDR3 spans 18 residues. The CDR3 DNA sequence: TGTGCCAGCAGCTTAGCGGTGGACAGGGGACCGGCTAACTATGGCTACACCTTC. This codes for CASSLAVDRGPANYGYTF.

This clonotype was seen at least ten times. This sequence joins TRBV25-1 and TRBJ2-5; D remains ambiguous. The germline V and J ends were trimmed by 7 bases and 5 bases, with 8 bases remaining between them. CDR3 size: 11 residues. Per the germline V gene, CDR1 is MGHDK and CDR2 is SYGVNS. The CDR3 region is CASMSAETQYF. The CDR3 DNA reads TGTGCCAGCATGTCCGCCGAGACCCAGTACTTC.

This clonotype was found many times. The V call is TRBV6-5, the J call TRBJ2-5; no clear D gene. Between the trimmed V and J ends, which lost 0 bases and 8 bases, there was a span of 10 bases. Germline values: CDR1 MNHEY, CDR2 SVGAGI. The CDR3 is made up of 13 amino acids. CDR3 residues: CASSYSKSVTQYF. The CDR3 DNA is TGTGCCAGCAGTTACTCAAAATCAGTTACCCAGTACTTC.

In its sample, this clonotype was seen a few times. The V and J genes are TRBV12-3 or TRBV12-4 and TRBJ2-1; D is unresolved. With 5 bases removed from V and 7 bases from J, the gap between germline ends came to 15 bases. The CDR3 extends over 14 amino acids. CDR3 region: CASSLLTAVNEQFF. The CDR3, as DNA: TGTGCCAGCAGTCTTCTCACTGCGGTTAATGAGCAGTTCTTC.

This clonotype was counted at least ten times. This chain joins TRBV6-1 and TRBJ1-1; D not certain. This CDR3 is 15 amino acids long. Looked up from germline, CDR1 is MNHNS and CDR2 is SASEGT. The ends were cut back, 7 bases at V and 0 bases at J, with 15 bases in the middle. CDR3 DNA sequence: TGTGCCAGCATGAGAGGGAACAACATGAACACTGAAGCTTTCTTT. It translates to CASMRGNNMNTEAFF.

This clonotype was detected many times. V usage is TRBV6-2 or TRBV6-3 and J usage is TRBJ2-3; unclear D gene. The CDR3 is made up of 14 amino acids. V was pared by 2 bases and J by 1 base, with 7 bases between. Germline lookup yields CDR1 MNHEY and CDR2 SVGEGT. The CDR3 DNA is TGTGCCAGCAGTTACATAGCCCGCACAGATACGCAGTATTTT. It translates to CASSYIARTDTQYF.

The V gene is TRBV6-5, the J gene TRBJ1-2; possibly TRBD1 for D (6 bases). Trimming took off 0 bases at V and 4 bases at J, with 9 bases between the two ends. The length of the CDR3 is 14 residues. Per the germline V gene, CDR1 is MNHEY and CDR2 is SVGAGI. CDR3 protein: CASSYSNRAYGYTF. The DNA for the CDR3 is TGTGCCAGCAGTTACTCTAACAGGGCCTATGGCTACACCTTC.

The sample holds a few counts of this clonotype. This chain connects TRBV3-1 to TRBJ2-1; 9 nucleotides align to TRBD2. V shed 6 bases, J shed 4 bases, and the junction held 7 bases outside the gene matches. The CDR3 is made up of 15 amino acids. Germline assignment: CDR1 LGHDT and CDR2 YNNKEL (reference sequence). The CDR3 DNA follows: TGTGCCAGCAGTACTCCTAGCGGGGCGTACAATGAGCAGTTCTTC. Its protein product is CASSTPSGAYNEQFF.

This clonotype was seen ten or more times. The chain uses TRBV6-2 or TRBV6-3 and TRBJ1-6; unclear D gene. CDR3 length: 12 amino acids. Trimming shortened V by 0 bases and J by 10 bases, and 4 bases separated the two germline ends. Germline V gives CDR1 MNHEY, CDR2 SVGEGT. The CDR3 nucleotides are TGTGCCAGCAGTTACTCGAGCTCACCCCTCCACTTT. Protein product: CASSYSSSPLHF.

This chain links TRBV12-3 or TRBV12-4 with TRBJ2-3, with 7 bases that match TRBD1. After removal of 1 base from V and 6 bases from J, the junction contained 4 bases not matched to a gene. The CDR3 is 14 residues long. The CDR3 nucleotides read TGTGCCAGCAGTTTAGAAGGGGGCGGGGATACGCAGTATTTT. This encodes CASSLEGGGDTQYF.

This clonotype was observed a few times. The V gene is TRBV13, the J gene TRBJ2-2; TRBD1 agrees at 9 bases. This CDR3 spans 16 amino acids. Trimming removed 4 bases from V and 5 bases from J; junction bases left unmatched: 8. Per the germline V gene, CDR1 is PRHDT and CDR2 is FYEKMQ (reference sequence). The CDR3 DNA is TGTGCCAGCAGCTGGGGTGCCGGGACAGGGACCGGGGAGCTGTTTTTT. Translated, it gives CASSWGAGTGTGELFF.

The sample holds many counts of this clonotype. CDR3 region: CASSTSGGFYEQYF. The CDR3 nucleotides are TGTGCCAGCAGTACTAGCGGGGGGTTCTACGAGCAGTACTTC. The chain joins TRBV6-1 to TRBJ2-7; 12 bases fit TRBD2. This CDR3 is 14 amino acids long. V dropped 5 bases and J dropped 3; count of bases not matched to a gene: 2. Germline loops: CDR1 MNHNS, CDR2 SASEGT.

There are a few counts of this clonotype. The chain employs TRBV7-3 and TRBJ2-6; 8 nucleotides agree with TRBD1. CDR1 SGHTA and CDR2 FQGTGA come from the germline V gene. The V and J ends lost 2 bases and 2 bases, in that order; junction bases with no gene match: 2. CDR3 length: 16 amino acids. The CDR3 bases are TGTGCCAGCAGCTTACAGGGGGCGACTGGGGCCAACGTCCTGACTTTC. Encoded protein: CASSLQGATGANVLTF.

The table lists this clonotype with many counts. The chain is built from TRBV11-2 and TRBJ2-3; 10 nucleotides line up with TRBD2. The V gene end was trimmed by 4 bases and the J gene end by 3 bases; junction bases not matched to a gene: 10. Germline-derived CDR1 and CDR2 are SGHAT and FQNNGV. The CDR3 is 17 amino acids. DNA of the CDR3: TGTGCCAGCAGCTCCCCCTCACTAGCGGGGTTAACAGATACGCAGTATTTT. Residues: CASSSPSLAGLTDTQYF. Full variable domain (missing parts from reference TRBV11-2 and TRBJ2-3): EAGVAQSPRYKIIEKRQSVAFWCNPISGHATLYWYQQILGQGPKLLIQFQNNGVVDDSQLPKDRFSAERLKGVDSTLKIQPAKLEDSAVYLCASSSPSLAGLTDTQYFGPGTRLTVL.

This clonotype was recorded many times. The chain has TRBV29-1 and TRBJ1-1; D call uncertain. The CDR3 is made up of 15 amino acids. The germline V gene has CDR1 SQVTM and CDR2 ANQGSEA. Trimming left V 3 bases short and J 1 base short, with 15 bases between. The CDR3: CSVDLGGLTNTEAFF. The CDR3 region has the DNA TGCAGCGTTGATCTCGGAGGGCTTACGAACACTGAAGCTTTCTTT.

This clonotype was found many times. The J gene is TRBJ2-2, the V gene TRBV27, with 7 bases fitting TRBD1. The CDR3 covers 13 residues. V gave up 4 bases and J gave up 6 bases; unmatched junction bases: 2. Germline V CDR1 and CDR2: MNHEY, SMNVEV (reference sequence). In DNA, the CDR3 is TGTGCCAGCAGTTCAGGGGGTCCCGGGGAGCTGTTTTTT. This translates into CASSSGGPGELFF.

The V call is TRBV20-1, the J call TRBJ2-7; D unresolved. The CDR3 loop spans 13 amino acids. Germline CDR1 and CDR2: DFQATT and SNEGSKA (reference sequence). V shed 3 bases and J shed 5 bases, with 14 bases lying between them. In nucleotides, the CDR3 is TGCAGTGCTAGGTCCGGATTCAGAGACGAGCAGTACTTC. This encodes CSARSGFRDEQYF.

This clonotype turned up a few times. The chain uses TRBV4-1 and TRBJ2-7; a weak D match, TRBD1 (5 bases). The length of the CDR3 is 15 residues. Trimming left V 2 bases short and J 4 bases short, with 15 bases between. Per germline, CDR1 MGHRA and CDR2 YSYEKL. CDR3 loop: CASSQPQRQKYEQYF. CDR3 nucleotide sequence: TGCGCCAGCAGCCAACCCCAACGACAGAAGTACGAGCAGTACTTC.

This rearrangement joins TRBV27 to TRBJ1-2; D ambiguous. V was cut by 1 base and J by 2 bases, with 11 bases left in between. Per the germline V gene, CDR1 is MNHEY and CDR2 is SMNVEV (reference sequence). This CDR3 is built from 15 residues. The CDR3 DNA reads TGTGCCAGCAGTTTATATCGGGGATGGAACTATGGCTACACCTTC. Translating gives CASSLYRGWNYGYTF.

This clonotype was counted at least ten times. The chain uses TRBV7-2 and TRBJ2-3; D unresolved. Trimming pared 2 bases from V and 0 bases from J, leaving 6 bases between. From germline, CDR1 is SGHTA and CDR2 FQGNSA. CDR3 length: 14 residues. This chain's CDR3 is CASSLTRSTDTQYF. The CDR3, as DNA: TGTGCCAGCAGCTTAACCAGGAGCACAGATACGCAGTATTTT. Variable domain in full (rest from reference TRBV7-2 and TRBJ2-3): GAGVSQSPSNKVTEKGKDVELRCDPISGHTALYWYRQSLGQGLEFLIYFQGNSAPDKSGLPSDRFSAERTGGSVSTLTIQRTQQEDSAVYLCASSLTRSTDTQYFGPGTRLTVL.

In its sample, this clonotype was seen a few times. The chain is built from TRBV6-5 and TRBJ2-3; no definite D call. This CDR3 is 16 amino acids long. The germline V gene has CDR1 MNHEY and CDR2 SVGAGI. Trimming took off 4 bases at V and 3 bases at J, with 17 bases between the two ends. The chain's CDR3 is CASSLGPVKFTDTQYF. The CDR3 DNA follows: TGTGCCAGCAGTTTGGGCCCCGTTAAGTTTACAGATACGCAGTATTTT.

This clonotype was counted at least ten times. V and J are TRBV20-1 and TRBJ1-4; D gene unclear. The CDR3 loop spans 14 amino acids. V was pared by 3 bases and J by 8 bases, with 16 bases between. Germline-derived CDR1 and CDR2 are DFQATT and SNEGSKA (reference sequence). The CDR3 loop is CSARGGRYSEKLFF. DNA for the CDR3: TGCAGTGCTAGGGGTGGCAGATATAGCGAAAAACTGTTTTTT.